These 14 T cell receptor beta chains share one sample of origin, sequenced in a study of blood T cell repertoires in COVID-19. Clones were sequenced by immunoSEQ multiplex PCR, and TCRdb holds only the in-frame ones, with some missing. The sample has 300,000 to 450,000 clones; 80% to 90% are singletons. Sample: peripheral blood. The receptors derive from a woman between 25 and 40 years old with COVID-19, enrolled during active disease.

This clone was found a few times. The chain carries TRBV5-1 and TRBJ2-1; 7 positions agree with TRBD1. The CDR3 loop spans 17 amino acids. V trimming: 3 bases; J trimming: 6 bases; junction bases outside the gene matches: 15. Germline CDR1 is SGHRS and CDR2 is YFSETQ. In DNA, the CDR3 is TGCGCCAGCAGCTCACAGGGGCCCGGGCATCGCCGCAATGAGCAGTTCTTC. It is translated as CASSSQGPGHRRNEQFF.

The CDR3 region has the DNA TGTGCCAGCAGCCTTCGAAAGGCTAGCGGGAGGACCTACGAGCAGTACTTC. This gives the protein CASSLRKASGRTYEQYF. J is TRBJ2-7 and V is TRBV6-2 or TRBV6-3; 11 nucleotides agree with TRBD2. Germline CDR1 reads MNHEY; CDR2 reads SVGEGT. The CDR3 is 17 residues long. J lost 2 bases, V lost 6 bases, and 12 bases had no gene match.

This clone has just one count. The V gene is TRBV27, the J gene TRBJ2-1, with D possibly matching TRBD1 (6 bases). Trimming left V 6 bases short and J 14 bases short, with 26 bases between. Germline V lookup: CDR1 MNHEY, CDR2 SMNVEV (reference sequence). The CDR3 length is 15 residues. In DNA form, the CDR3 reads TGTGCCAGCAGCAGTTTCCCAGGTGGGGGCGAGCGTAAGTTCTTC. Its translation is CASSSFPGGGERKFF.

The chain's CDR3 is CASSGFGAGELFF. DNA of the CDR3: TGTGCCAGCAGCGGCTTCGGGGCCGGGGAGCTGTTTTTT. The V and J genes are TRBV7-2 and TRBJ2-2; tentatively, D is TRBD2 (5 bases). V lost 5 bases, J lost 6 bases, and 10 bases lay in between. Germline CDR1 reads SGHTA; CDR2 reads FQGNSA. The CDR3 has 13 amino acids.

The count of this clone is one. The chain couples TRBV25-1 to TRBJ2-3; 9 bases line up with TRBD2. This CDR3 is built from 15 residues. V shed 4 bases, J shed 3 bases, and the junction held 5 bases outside the gene matches. Germline CDR1 is MGHDK and CDR2 is SYGVNS. CDR3 DNA sequence: TGTGCCAGCAGTGGTAGCGGGAGTCTGACAGATACGCAGTATTTT. Its translation is CASSGSGSLTDTQYF.

The chain links TRBV30 to TRBJ2-3; D not resolved. The CDR3 totals 15 residues. Between the trimmed V and J ends, which lost 0 bases and 0 bases, there was a span of 10 bases. Germline CDR1 is GTSNPN and CDR2 is SVGIG (reference sequence). The CDR3 loop is CAWSVTGASTDTQYF. As DNA, the CDR3 is TGTGCCTGGAGTGTAACCGGAGCTAGCACAGATACGCAGTATTTT.

The V call is TRBV6-5, the J call TRBJ2-1, with D perhaps TRBD1 (7 bases). Looked up from germline, CDR1 is MNHEY and CDR2 is SVGAGI. The CDR3 consists of 16 residues. The V and J ends lost 2 bases and 8 bases respectively, with 19 bases between them. The CDR3 is CASSYLAGRGTDEQFF. The CDR3 DNA reads TGTGCCAGCAGTTACCTAGCCGGGAGAGGGACAGATGAGCAGTTCTTC.

The rearrangement uses TRBV4-1 and TRBJ1-2; TRBD1 agrees at 8 bases. Per the germline V gene, CDR1 is MGHRA and CDR2 is YSYEKL. This CDR3 comprises 14 residues. The trim removed 0 bases at V and 8 bases at J, leaving 5 bases unmatched. The CDR3 DNA reads as TGCGCCAGCAGCCAAGAAGGGACAGGAGTGGGCTACACCTTC. Translated, it gives CASSQEGTGVGYTF.

V usage is TRBV2 and J usage is TRBJ2-3, with D possibly TRBD2 on 5 matching bases. This CDR3 is built from 13 residues. Between the trimmed V and J ends, which lost 10 bases and 5 bases, there was a span of 16 bases. Germline-derived CDR1 and CDR2 are SNHLY and FYNNEI. The CDR3 coding sequence is TGTGCCATCGAAGGAGGAGAGGAAGATACGCAGTATTTT. Translated, it gives CAIEGGEEDTQYF.

The chain uses TRBV21-1 and TRBJ2-7; TRBD2, as called in the table, went unchecked against the DNA. TRBV21-1 represents a pseudogene. The CDR3 length is 19 residues. CDR3 residues: CASSKAGTERGGRAYEQYF. CDR3 nucleotide sequence: TGTGCCAGCAGCAAGGCGGGGACCGAGCGGGGCGGGAGGGCCTACGAGCAGTACTTC.

The genes are TRBV5-1 and TRBJ1-5; 9 bases agree with TRBD1. V shed 3 bases, J shed 1 base, and the junction held 2 bases outside the gene matches. CDR1 is SGHRS, CDR2 YFSETQ, per germline. The CDR3 sequence is 15 residues long. CDR3 residues: CASSSGTGSNQPQHF. In DNA, the CDR3 is TGCGCCAGCAGCTCCGGGACAGGGAGCAATCAGCCCCAGCATTTT.

V gene TRBV6-6 combines with J gene TRBJ2-2; the D gene is possibly TRBD2 (5 bases). Germline values: CDR1 MNHNY, CDR2 SVGAGI (reference sequence). CDR3 length: 16 residues. Trimming pared 2 bases from V and 1 base from J, leaving 11 bases between. The CDR3: CASSYGAEQNTGELFF. In nucleotides, the CDR3 is TGTGCCAGCAGTTACGGAGCGGAGCAGAACACCGGGGAGCTGTTTTTT.

The rearrangement links TRBV18 to TRBJ1-1; the D gene is possibly TRBD1 (5 bases). This CDR3 has 16 residues. The germline gives CDR1 KGHSH, CDR2 LQKENI. The V end lost 2 bases, the J end lost 0 bases, and 13 bases lay between the germline ends. The CDR3 protein is CASSPRGLLLNTEAFF. The CDR3 DNA reads as TGTGCCAGCTCACCAAGGGGCCTTTTGCTGAACACTGAAGCTTTCTTT.

The chain has TRBV5-5 and TRBJ2-1, with a weak D call TRBD1 (5 bases). Germline CDR1 and CDR2: SGHKS and YYEKEE (reference sequence). Between the trimmed V and J ends, which lost 1 base and 8 bases, there was a span of 7 bases. The CDR3 is made up of 12 amino acids. The CDR3 reads CASSLRGYEQFF. CDR3 nucleotide sequence: TGTGCCAGCAGCTTGAGGGGTTATGAGCAGTTCTTC.